The clone carrying this T cell receptor (beta chain) was recorded at least ten times. Attachment of unique molecular identifiers was made to individual cDNA molecules. In TCRdb, the 5' RACE reads were re-called with MiXCR into one record per CDR3 protein. The sample has around 60,000 distinct CDR3 sequences, roughly an eighth seen once. This sample stems from a study of early T cells in non-severe SARS-CoV-2 infection. About the research overall: Sequencing targeted bulk RNA from unsorted whole blood, leaving chains unpaired.

Trimming shortened V by 6 bases and J by 5 bases, and 15 bases separated the two germline ends. Germline values: CDR1 LNHDA, CDR2 SQIVND (reference sequence). CDR3 size: 14 residues. This clonotype originated in an adult who was a healthcare worker with PCR-confirmed SARS-CoV-2 infection or an uninfected control (not recorded which). The V call is TRBV19, the J call TRBJ2-3; D uncertain. Sequenced input: whole blood. For the CDR3, the DNA is TGTGCCAGTAGCCCAGACATGGCAGGAGATACGCAGTATTTT. This encodes CASSPDMAGDTQYF. The full variable domain, completed using reference TRBV19 and TRBJ2-3, is DGGITQSPKYLFRKEGQNVTLSCEQNLNHDAMYWYRQDPGQGLRLIYYSQIVNDFQKGDIAEGYSVSREKKESFPLTVTSAQKNPTAFYLCASSPDMAGDTQYFGPGTRLTVL.